Below, 32 T cell receptor beta chains from the same sample are listed, as sequenced in a study of cytomegalovirus exposure and HLA in healthy donors. It was with 60 Vbeta and 13 Jbeta primers that the PCR ran. Repertoires were generated with immunoSEQ multiplex PCR, while TCRdb's copy carries only in-frame clones and drops some. The data contain 150,000 or so clones, approximately 80% of them singletons. Sequencing was performed on PBMCs. The receptors here all came from a middle-aged man in good health and CMV-seropositive.

The chain joins TRBV4-3 to TRBJ2-2; a possible D gene is TRBD1 (5 bases). CDR3 length equals 14 residues. V dropped 0 bases and J dropped 6 bases, with 8 bases sitting between them. Germline values: CDR1 LGHNA, CDR2 YSLEER. The chain's CDR3 is CASSQDGAAGELFF. In DNA, the CDR3 is TGCGCCAGCAGCCAAGATGGGGCTGCCGGGGAGCTGTTTTTT.

The chain employs TRBV6-5 and TRBJ1-1, with D unclear. The CDR3 is made up of 11 amino acids. Per the germline V gene, CDR1 is MNHEY and CDR2 is SVGAGI. Trimming took off 6 bases at V and 2 bases at J, with 4 bases between the two ends. The CDR3 here is CASRANTEAFF. The CDR3 DNA reads as TGTGCCAGCAGAGCCAACACTGAAGCTTTCTTT.

The rearrangement joins TRBV28 to TRBJ1-4, with 7 nucleotides matching TRBD1. CDR1 and CDR2 from the germline V gene are MDHEN and SYDVKM. This CDR3 is 16 amino acids long. Trimming took 5 bases from V and 8 from J; bases not matched to a gene: 14. CDR3 loop: CASSIQGIGSREKLFF. The CDR3, as DNA: TGTGCCAGCAGTATACAGGGGATAGGGTCTAGGGAAAAACTGTTTTTT.

This rearrangement joins TRBV11-2 to TRBJ2-5, with D perhaps TRBD1 (6 bases). Germline loops: CDR1 SGHAT, CDR2 FQNNGV. The V and J ends lost 4 bases and 10 bases respectively, with 13 bases between them. This CDR3 is 12 amino acids long. CDR3 nucleotides: TGTGCCAGCAGCTCGAGGACAGTACTCCAGTACTTC. Translation gives CASSSRTVLQYF.

The J gene is TRBJ2-3, the V gene TRBV7-2; 7 nucleotides line up with TRBD2. Trimming removed 6 bases from V and 6 bases from J; junction bases left unmatched: 12. Germline assignment: CDR1 SGHTA and CDR2 FQGNSA. The CDR3 sequence is 15 residues long. The CDR3 DNA sequence: TGTGCCAGCAGGACTACCGGGACTATGTCCGATACGCAGTATTTT. Residues: CASRTTGTMSDTQYF.

The genes are TRBV12-5 and TRBJ2-7; D is uncertain. The length of the CDR3 is 13 residues. In germline, CDR1 is LGHNT, CDR2 FRNRAP. V dropped 1 base and J dropped 3 bases, with 7 bases sitting between them. The CDR3 DNA reads as TGTGCTAGTGGTTTGGAGACTCACTACGAGCAGTACTTC. It codes for CASGLETHYEQYF.

This chain links TRBV5-1 with TRBJ2-5; perhaps TRBD1 as D (6 bases). Deletions cut 5 bases from V and 5 bases from J, with 16 bases between. CDR1 is SGHRS, CDR2 YFSETQ, per germline. This CDR3 is 14 amino acids long. This CDR3 is CASRNQQGRETQYF. CDR3 bases: TGCGCCAGCAGAAATCAGCAGGGGCGGGAGACCCAGTACTTC.

The rearrangement links TRBV4-2 to TRBJ2-7; a possible D gene is TRBD1 (8 bases). V lost 0 bases and J 4 bases, leaving 13 bases between the germline ends. Germline V lookup: CDR1 LGHNA, CDR2 YNFKEQ. The CDR3 runs to 15 residues. CDR3 DNA: TGTGCCAGCAGCCAAGATACACAGGGGGGGTACGAGCAGTACTTC. Protein: CASSQDTQGGYEQYF.

The CDR3 DNA reads as TGTGCCAGCAGCTTACGAGGACAGGGCGCAGATACGCAGTATTTT. Its translation: CASSLRGQGADTQYF. This chain uses TRBV11-1 with TRBJ2-3; 8 bases match TRBD1. The CDR3 is 15 amino acids. In germline, CDR1 is SGHAT, CDR2 FQDESV (reference sequence). The V segment lost 2 bases and the J segment 4 bases; nucleotides outside the gene matches: 5.

The rearrangement uses TRBV27 and TRBJ2-1; 10 bases are a match to TRBD2. CDR1 MNHEY and CDR2 SMNVEV come from the germline V gene (reference sequence). This CDR3 region has 17 residues. V lost 3 bases, J lost 10 bases, and 15 bases stayed unmatched. The CDR3 spells CASSLPPAGGSRKEQFF. For the CDR3, the DNA is TGTGCCAGCAGTTTGCCCCCAGCGGGAGGGTCCAGGAAGGAGCAGTTCTTC.

The chain links TRBV19 to TRBJ2-1; 9 bases are shared with TRBD2. Germline assignment: CDR1 LNHDA and CDR2 SQIVND (reference sequence). V trimming: 8 bases; J trimming: 5 bases; junction bases outside the gene matches: 7. CDR3 size: 14 residues. CDR3 residues: CASGATSGHNEQFF. The CDR3 DNA is TGTGCCAGTGGGGCGACTAGCGGTCACAATGAGCAGTTCTTC.

The chain joins TRBV29-1 to TRBJ2-5, with TRBD1 matching over 7 bases. Trimming at V came to 6 bases and at J to 2 bases, leaving 6 bases not matched to a gene. The CDR3 covers 13 residues. Germline V gene data show CDR1 as SQVTM and CDR2 as ANQGSEA. The CDR3 nucleotides are TGCAGCGTCCACGGGACAGATCAAGAGACCCAGTACTTC. Protein product: CSVHGTDQETQYF. The whole variable domain, filled in from reference TRBV29-1 and TRBJ2-5, reads SAVISQKPSRDICQRGTSLTIQCQVDSQVTMMFWYRQQPGQSLTLIATANQGSEATYESGFVIDKFPISRPNLTFSTLTVSNMSPEDSSIYLCSVHGTDQETQYFGPGTRLLVL.

This clone was detected a few times. The chain employs TRBV2 and TRBJ2-5; TRBD1 might be the D (6 bases). Germline values: CDR1 SNHLY, CDR2 FYNNEI. The CDR3 is made up of 12 amino acids. Trimming left V 7 bases short and J 14 bases short, with 20 bases between. The CDR3 DNA follows: TGTGCCAGCATCGCCACCGGGACACCTTCCTACTTC. Protein sequence: CASIATGTPSYF.

The chain joins TRBV19 to TRBJ2-1, with D possibly being TRBD2 (5 bases). Germline CDR1 is LNHDA and CDR2 is SQIVND (reference sequence). The CDR3 is 14 amino acids. V lost 6 bases and J 2 bases, leaving 11 bases between the germline ends. CDR3 protein: CASRGASPYNEQFF. DNA of the CDR3: TGTGCCAGTAGGGGAGCAAGTCCCTACAATGAGCAGTTCTTC.

The gene calls are TRBV19 and TRBJ1-5; D is perhaps TRBD1 (5 bases). Per the germline V gene, CDR1 is LNHDA and CDR2 is SQIVND (reference sequence). Trimming left V 0 bases short and J 6 bases short, with 6 bases between. The CDR3 length is 13 residues. CDR3: CASSIDQGQPQHF. The CDR3 DNA is TGTGCCAGTAGTATAGATCAGGGTCAGCCCCAGCATTTT.

V and J are TRBV6-5 and TRBJ2-1; 9 bases fit TRBD2. The CDR3 has 15 residues. V was pared by 6 bases and J by 2 bases, with 5 bases of the junction left unmatched. The germline V gene has CDR1 MNHEY and CDR2 SVGAGI. For the CDR3, the DNA is TGTGCCAGCAGACCCAAGCGGGAGGCCTACAATGAGCAGTTCTTC. Translation: CASRPKREAYNEQFF.

The rearrangement links TRBV4-2 to TRBJ1-3; weak D call: TRBD1 (5 bases). The CDR3 is 15 amino acids. Germline loops: CDR1 LGHNA, CDR2 YNFKEQ. V was cut by 0 bases and J by 2 bases, with 8 bases left in between. The CDR3 spells CASSQDRQTGNTIYF. The CDR3 DNA is TGTGCCAGCAGCCAAGATCGACAGACTGGAAACACCATATATTTT.

V gene TRBV6-5 combines with J gene TRBJ2-5; D might be TRBD1 (6 bases). Germline CDR1 reads MNHEY; CDR2 reads SVGAGI. The germline V and J ends were trimmed by 0 bases and 11 bases, with 16 bases remaining between them. The CDR3 has 14 amino acids. For the CDR3, the DNA is TGTGCCAGCAGTTACTCAGGCAGGGGTGGGGAGCAGTACTTC. Translating it yields CASSYSGRGGEQYF.

The J gene is TRBJ2-2, the V gene TRBV5-1; D is ambiguous. Germline V lookup: CDR1 SGHRS, CDR2 YFSETQ. This CDR3 region has 15 residues. V dropped 0 bases and J dropped 1 base, with 7 bases sitting between them. The CDR3 spells CASSLDSQNTGELFF. CDR3 bases: TGCGCCAGCAGCTTGGATAGCCAGAACACCGGGGAGCTGTTTTTT.

The J gene is TRBJ1-3, the V gene TRBV25-1; 7 bases agree with TRBD1. Germline values: CDR1 MGHDK, CDR2 SYGVNS. With 5 bases clipped from V and 9 bases from J, the junction kept 13 bases outside the gene matches. CDR3 length: 15 amino acids. CDR3 in DNA: TGTGCCAGCAGTCCAACCCGGGGCAGGGGGTCCACCATATATTTT. Amino acids: CASSPTRGRGSTIYF.

The chain joins TRBV6-1 to TRBJ1-6; possibly TRBD1 for D (5 bases). CDR3 size: 15 residues. Germline CDR1 MNHNS, CDR2 SASEGT. V lost 1 base to trimming and J lost 9 bases, with 13 bases between them. CDR3 nucleotide sequence: TGTGCCAGCAGTGAAGGGGAGGGACCGGCTTCACCCCTCCACTTT. It encodes CASSEGEGPASPLHF.

This clone was detected only a few times. The V and J genes are TRBV28 and TRBJ1-5; tentative D call: TRBD1 (5 bases). This CDR3 region has 18 residues. Germline V gene lookup returns CDR1 MDHEN and CDR2 SYDVKM. V lost 5 bases, J lost 3 bases, and 23 bases lay in between. In nucleotides, the CDR3 is TGTGCCAGCAGTCGCCCACCACGGAGCCAAGGGGACAATCAGCCCCAGCATTTT. The encoded protein is CASSRPPRSQGDNQPQHF.

A few counts support this clone. The chain links TRBV6-1 to TRBJ1-1; the match to TRBD1 covers 7 bases. Per germline, CDR1 MNHNS and CDR2 SASEGT. The V gene end was trimmed by 5 bases and the J gene end by 7 bases; junction bases not matched to a gene: 4. The CDR3 has 12 residues. CDR3 region: CASSRGQLEAFF. As DNA, the CDR3 is TGTGCCAGCAGTCGGGGACAGCTTGAAGCTTTCTTT.

The V and J genes are TRBV4-3 and TRBJ1-2; tentatively, D is TRBD1 (5 bases). Germline loops: CDR1 LGHNA, CDR2 YSLEER. This CDR3 spans 16 amino acids. The V end was cut by 1 base, the J end by 6 bases, with 18 bases between. In DNA, the CDR3 is TGCGCCAGCAGCCAAGCTAGGGGATCCCTTGGCGATGGCTACACCTTC. Residues: CASSQARGSLGDGYTF.

This clone was seen just once. The chain couples TRBV7-3 to TRBJ2-1, with a tentative D call TRBD1 (5 bases). Germline CDR1 is SGHTA and CDR2 is FQGTGA. CDR3 length: 14 amino acids. The germline V and J ends were trimmed by 2 bases and 5 bases, with 10 bases remaining between them. The CDR3 DNA reads as TGTGCCAGCAGCTTACAGGGTCGCGACAATGAGCAGTTCTTC. Translation gives CASSLQGRDNEQFF.

The rearrangement links TRBV6-5 to TRBJ2-7; the D is unclear. CDR1 MNHEY and CDR2 SVGAGI come from the germline V gene. The CDR3 covers 15 residues. Trimming stripped 7 bases from V and 0 bases from J, with 16 bases between. The CDR3 coding sequence is TGTGCCAGCACCCGACTTTCGGCAAGCTCCTACGAGCAGTACTTC. It encodes CASTRLSASSYEQYF.

The J gene is TRBJ1-2, the V gene TRBV6-7, with D perhaps TRBD1 (6 bases). TRBV6-7 falls under the ORF class, with uncertain function. CDR3 length: 15 amino acids. The germline V and J ends were trimmed by 10 bases and 3 bases, with 21 bases remaining between them. Written as DNA, the CDR3 is TGTGCCACCCCATTGGGGGGGGGCCATGACTATGGCTACACCTTC. Amino acids: CATPLGGGHDYGYTF.

The V gene is TRBV5-1, the J gene TRBJ1-3; D uncertain. The CDR3 is made up of 16 amino acids. Trimming removed 2 bases at V and 0 bases at J, with 12 bases between. The V gene's germline CDR1 is SGHRS and CDR2 YFSETQ. CDR3 sequence (DNA): TGCGCCAGCAGCTTTGGTGAGGTCAGCTCTGGAAACACCATATATTTT. The encoded protein is CASSFGEVSSGNTIYF. Filled out from reference TRBV5-1 and TRBJ1-3, the complete variable domain reads KAGVTQTPRYLIKTRGQQVTLSCSPISGHRSVSWYQQTPGQGLQFLFEYFSETQRNKGNFPGRFSGRQFSNSRSEMNVSTLELGDSALYLCASSFGEVSSGNTIYFGEGSWLTVV.

The chain links TRBV28 to TRBJ2-2; D call uncertain. V was trimmed by 1 base and J by 1 base, leaving 7 bases between them. This CDR3 is built from 15 residues. The V gene's germline CDR1 is MDHEN and CDR2 SYDVKM. The CDR3 DNA is TGTGCCAGCAGTTTATTTGCGGAGAACACCGGGGAGCTGTTTTTT. Amino acid sequence: CASSLFAENTGELFF.

This clone was recorded a few times. The J gene is TRBJ2-3, the V gene TRBV27; 13 nucleotides match TRBD2. Germline V gives CDR1 MNHEY, CDR2 SMNVEV (reference sequence). Trimming took 3 bases from V and 1 from J; bases not matched to a gene: 7. CDR3 size: 18 residues. The chain's CDR3 is CASSFWTSGRGGTDTQYF. DNA for the CDR3: TGTGCCAGCAGTTTTTGGACTAGCGGGAGAGGTGGCACAGATACGCAGTATTTT.

The count of this clone is one. The chain combines TRBV20-1 with TRBJ1-2; D is ambiguous. V lost 8 bases and J lost 4, with 8 bases in between. The CDR3 length is 10 residues. CDR1 and CDR2 from the germline V gene are DFQATT and SNEGSKA (reference sequence). DNA for the CDR3: TGCAGTTCTAATAGCTATGGCTACACCTTC. It yields the protein CSSNSYGYTF.

Only one count was recorded for this clone. The chain has TRBV7-9 and TRBJ1-2; 8 positions match TRBD1. Germline V gene lookup returns CDR1 SEHNR and CDR2 FQNEAQ (reference sequence). V shed 1 base, J shed 3 bases, and the junction held 4 bases outside the gene matches. CDR3 length: 15 amino acids. CDR3 sequence (DNA): TGTGCCAGCAGCTTAGGGGACAGGAGACACTATGGCTACACCTTC. Its protein product is CASSLGDRRHYGYTF.